This TCR beta chain appears in the sequencing data of a study of CD8 T cells in Susac syndrome. Study as a whole: When their blood was taken, patients with Susac syndrome were therapy-naive, taking corticosteroids, or taking intravenous immunoglobulin alone. Notes on the study in general: The study conceded that relatively few individuals underwent its TCR sequencing and HLA analysis.

V lost 4 bases, J lost 11 bases, and 13 bases lay in between. The CDR3 runs 12 residues. Germline loops: CDR1 SGHDT, CDR2 YYEEEE. With random hexamers, about 0.5 to 1 ug RNA was reverse transcribed. The authors amplified TCR beta CDR3 across 54 Vbeta and 13 Jbeta using immunoSEQ multiplex PCR. TCRdb called the immunoSEQ multiplex PCR reads again in MiXCR, with one record for every CDR3 protein. The profile shows 75,000 to 95,000 distinct CDR3 sequences, approximately 94% of them singletons. In regard to this clonotype: Its target is not known.

This sequence was found in a human donor with Susac syndrome. Sequenced sample: CD8+ T cells from PBMCs. The J gene is TRBJ2-1, the V gene TRBV5-6; tentatively, D is TRBD1 or TRBD2 (5 bases each). In DNA, the CDR3 is TGTGCCAGCAGCACTGGGACCAGCCAGCAGTTCTTC. Translating gives CASSTGTSQQFF.